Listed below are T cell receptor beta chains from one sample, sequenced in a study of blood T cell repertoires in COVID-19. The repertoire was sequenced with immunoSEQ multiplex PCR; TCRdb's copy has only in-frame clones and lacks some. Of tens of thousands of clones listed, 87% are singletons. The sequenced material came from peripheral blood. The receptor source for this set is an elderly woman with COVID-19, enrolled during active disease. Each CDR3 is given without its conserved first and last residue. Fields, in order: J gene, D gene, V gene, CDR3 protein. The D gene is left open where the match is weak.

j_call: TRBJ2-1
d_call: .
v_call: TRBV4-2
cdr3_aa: ASSQESLPRYEQF

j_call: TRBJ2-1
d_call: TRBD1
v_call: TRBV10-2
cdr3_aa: ASSPSTGGGEQF

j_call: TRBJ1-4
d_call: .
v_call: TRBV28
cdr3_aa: ASSSLGGLTNEKLF

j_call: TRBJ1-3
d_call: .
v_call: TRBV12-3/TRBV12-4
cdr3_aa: ASSSVGNTIY

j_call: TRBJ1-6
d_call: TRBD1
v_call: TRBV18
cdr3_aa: ASSPGAGGNSPLH

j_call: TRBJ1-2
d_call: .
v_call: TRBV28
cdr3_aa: ASSPGSVGAYT

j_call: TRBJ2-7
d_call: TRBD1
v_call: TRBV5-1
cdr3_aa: ASSRQGNYEQY

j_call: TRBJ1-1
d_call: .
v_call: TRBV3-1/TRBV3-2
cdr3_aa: ASSHGLINTEAF

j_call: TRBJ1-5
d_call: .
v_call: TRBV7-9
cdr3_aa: ASSQTAGRNQPQH

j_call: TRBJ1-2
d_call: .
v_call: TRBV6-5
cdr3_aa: ASSYTGMGGYT

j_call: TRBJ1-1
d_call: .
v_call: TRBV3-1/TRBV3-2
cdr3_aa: ASSPIRGTEAF

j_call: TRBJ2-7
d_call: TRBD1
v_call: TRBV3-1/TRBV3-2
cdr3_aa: ASRPSGQTYEQY

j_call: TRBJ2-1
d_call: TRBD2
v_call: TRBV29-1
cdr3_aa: SVASGSNEQF

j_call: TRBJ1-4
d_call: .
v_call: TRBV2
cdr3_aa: ASSGGTLGEKLF

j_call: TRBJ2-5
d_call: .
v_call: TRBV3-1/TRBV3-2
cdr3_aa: ASSPLDRQETQY

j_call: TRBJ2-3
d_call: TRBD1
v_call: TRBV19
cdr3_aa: ASSPRTGADTQY

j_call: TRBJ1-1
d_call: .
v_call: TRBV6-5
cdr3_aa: ASSYGTGNTEAF

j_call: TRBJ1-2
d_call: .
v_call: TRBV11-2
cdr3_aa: ASSLTNGGGGYT

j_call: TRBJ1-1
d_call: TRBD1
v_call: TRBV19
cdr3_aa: ASSRTGNTEAF

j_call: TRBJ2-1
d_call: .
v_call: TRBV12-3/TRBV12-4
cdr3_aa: ASHLKGGEQF

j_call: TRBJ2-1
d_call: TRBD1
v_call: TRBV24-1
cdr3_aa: ATSDTGTGDSYNEQF

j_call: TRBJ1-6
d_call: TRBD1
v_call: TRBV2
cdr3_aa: ASSREGQGNSPLH

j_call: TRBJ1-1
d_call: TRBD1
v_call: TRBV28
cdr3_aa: ASSIQGGRTEAF

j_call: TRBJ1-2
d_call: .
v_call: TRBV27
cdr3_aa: ASSLGAGFYGYT

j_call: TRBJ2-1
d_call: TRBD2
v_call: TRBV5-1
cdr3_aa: ASSLGLAGSHEQF

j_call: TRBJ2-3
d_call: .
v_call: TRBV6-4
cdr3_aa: ASSPGLGADTQY

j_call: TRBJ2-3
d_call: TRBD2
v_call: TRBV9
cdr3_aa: ASSWRGIFTDTQY

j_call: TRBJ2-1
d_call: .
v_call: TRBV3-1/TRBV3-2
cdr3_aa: ASSQSRSSYNEQF

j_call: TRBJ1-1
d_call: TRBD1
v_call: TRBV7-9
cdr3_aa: ASSSSTGWMAEAF

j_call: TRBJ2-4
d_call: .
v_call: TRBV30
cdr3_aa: ASSVAAKNIQY

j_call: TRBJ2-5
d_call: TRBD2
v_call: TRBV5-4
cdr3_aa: ASSPGGWARATSRETQY

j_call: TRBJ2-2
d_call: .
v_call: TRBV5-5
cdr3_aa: ASNLGALKRINTGELF

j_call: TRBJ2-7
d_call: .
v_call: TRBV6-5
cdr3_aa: ASKIGQGGYEQY

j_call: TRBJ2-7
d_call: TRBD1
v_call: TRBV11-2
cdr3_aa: ASSLGTGAHYEQY

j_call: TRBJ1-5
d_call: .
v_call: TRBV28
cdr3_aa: ASRLQGQPQH

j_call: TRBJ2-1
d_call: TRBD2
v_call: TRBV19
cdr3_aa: ASSIARTSSGEQF

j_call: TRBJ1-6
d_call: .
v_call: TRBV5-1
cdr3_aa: ASSLAMGGKGSPLH

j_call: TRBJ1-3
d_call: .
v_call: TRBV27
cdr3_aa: ASRPGHSGNTIY

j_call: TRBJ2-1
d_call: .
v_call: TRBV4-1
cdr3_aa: ASSQDPQGTYNEQF

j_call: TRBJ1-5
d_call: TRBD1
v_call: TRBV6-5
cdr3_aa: ASRGGQGSNQPQH

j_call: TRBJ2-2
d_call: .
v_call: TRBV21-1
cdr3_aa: ASSNGPRGQGALYTGELF

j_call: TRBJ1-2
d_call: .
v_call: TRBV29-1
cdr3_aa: SVGRGYGYT

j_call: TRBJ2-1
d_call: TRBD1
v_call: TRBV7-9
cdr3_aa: ASSLTGDEQF